Listed here are 32 T cell receptor beta chains from one sample, sequenced in a study of brain metastases from non-small cell lung cancer. TCRdb's copy holds only in-frame clones and misses some; the assay was immunoSEQ multiplex PCR. The repertoire has a few hundred clones, approximately 85% of them found once; the top ten carry approximately 17%. Sequenced sample: tissue from a brain metastasis. The receptors originated from a donor over 35 with non-small cell lung cancer.

Concerning this clone: Being one base from a much bigger clone, this may be a read error. In the same sample, other DNA sequences code for this CDR3. The chain has TRBV16 and TRBJ1-4; no firm D call. The CDR3 runs 16 residues. Germline-derived CDR1 and CDR2 are KGHSY and FQNENV. CDR3 region: CASSQSIWTWSEKLFF. The CDR3 DNA reads TGTGCCAGCAGCCAATCTATCTGGACGTGGAGCGAAAAACTATTTTTT.

This sequence joins TRBV5-1 and TRBJ2-7, with 8 bases fitting TRBD1. After removal of 5 bases from V and 5 bases from J, the junction contained 6 bases not matched to a gene. The V gene's germline CDR1 is SGHRS and CDR2 YFSETQ. The length of the CDR3 is 13 residues. CDR3: CASSSQGADEQYF. The CDR3 DNA is TGCGCCAGCAGTTCTCAGGGGGCTGACGAGCAGTACTTC.

The chain has TRBV7-3 and TRBJ2-2; D remains ambiguous. The V and J ends lost 2 bases and 0 bases respectively, with 10 bases between them. The CDR3 consists of 16 residues. Per the germline V gene, CDR1 is SGHTA and CDR2 is FQGTGA. This CDR3 reads CASSLQPIANTGELFF. In nucleotides, the CDR3 is TGTGCCAGCAGCTTACAACCGATTGCGAACACCGGGGAGCTGTTTTTT.

The chain is built from TRBV9 and TRBJ2-1, with 8 bases aligning to TRBD1. Trimming took 4 bases from V and 6 from J; bases not matched to a gene: 15. This CDR3 is 17 amino acids long. Germline CDR1 SGDLS, CDR2 YYNGEE. The CDR3 coding sequence is TGTGCCAGCAGCCCTTGGGCCGGGACAGGTGAGGGCAATGAGCAGTTCTTC. Translation gives CASSPWAGTGEGNEQFF.

The V gene is TRBV2, the J gene TRBJ2-7; 9 positions agree with TRBD2. V dropped 8 bases and J dropped 1; count of bases not matched to a gene: 6. There are 14 residues in the CDR3. Germline values: CDR1 SNHLY, CDR2 FYNNEI. The CDR3 nucleotides read TGTGCCAGCTCGCGGGGGGGGGTGTCCTACGAGCAGTACTTC. Protein sequence: CASSRGGVSYEQYF.

This clone was recorded only once. This chain uses TRBV2 with TRBJ1-5, with 8 bases matching TRBD1. Germline-derived CDR1 and CDR2 are SNHLY and FYNNEI. V shed 2 bases, J shed 2 bases, and the junction held 14 bases outside the gene matches. This CDR3 has 19 amino acids. For the CDR3, the DNA is TGTGCCAGCAGTGAATCTTTAACAGGGGGAAGAGATGGCAATCAGCCCCAGCATTTT. Translated, it gives CASSESLTGGRDGNQPQHF.

The CDR3 coding sequence is TGTGCCAGCAGCTCCACGTCTAGGGGGGCATACAATGAGCAGTTCTTC. Its translation: CASSSTSRGAYNEQFF. This chain connects TRBV7-3 to TRBJ2-1, with D perhaps assigned TRBD1 or TRBD2 (6 bases each). The CDR3 contains 16 residues. The V end was cut by 4 bases, the J end by 4 bases, with 17 bases between. From germline, CDR1 is SGHTA and CDR2 FQGTGA.

By sample fraction, this clone is hyperexpanded. This sample also contains other DNA sequences that code for the same CDR3. The chain has TRBV16 and TRBJ1-4; D gene unclear. V lost 0 bases, J lost 8 bases, and 16 bases lay in between. This CDR3 is 16 amino acids long. Germline V CDR1 and CDR2: KGHSY, FQNENV. DNA of the CDR3: TGTGCCAGCAGCCAATCTATCTGGACGTGGAGCGAAAAACTGTTTTTT. Its protein product is CASSQSIWTWSEKLFF.

The chain links TRBV13 to TRBJ2-5; D is uncertain. Germline values: CDR1 PRHDT, CDR2 FYEKMQ (reference sequence). The V end was cut by 2 bases, the J end by 4 bases, with 2 bases between. CDR3 length: 11 amino acids. CDR3 region: CASSLRETQYF. The DNA of the CDR3 is TGTGCCAGCAGCTTACGAGAGACCCAGTACTTC.

Concerning this clone itself: At one end the junction does not follow the germline gene, possibly because of a read error. The chain employs TRBV29-1 and TRBJ1-2; no reliable D call. Per the germline V gene, CDR1 is SQVTM and CDR2 is ANQGSEA. The CDR3 is 10 residues long. The CDR3 sequence is CCVGKDGYTF. CDR3 nucleotides: TGTTGCGTAGGGAAGGATGGCTACACCTTC.

V gene TRBV5-5 combines with J gene TRBJ2-5; TRBD1 might be the D (6 bases). CDR3 size: 15 residues. Trimming took 1 base from V and 1 from J, leaving 11 bases between them. Germline V CDR1 and CDR2: SGHKS, YYEKEE (reference sequence). As DNA, the CDR3 is TGTGCCAGCAGCTTGTATTCAGGGGTCCAAGAGACCCAGTACTTC. Translated, it gives CASSLYSGVQETQYF.

CDR3 amino acids: CASSEEGGVGETQYF. CDR3 DNA sequence: TGTGCCAGCAGTGAAGAAGGAGGCGTGGGGGAGACCCAGTACTTC. The chain joins TRBV2 to TRBJ2-5; D possibly corresponds to TRBD2 (5 bases). CDR1 SNHLY and CDR2 FYNNEI come from the germline V gene. Trimming took off 1 base at V and 5 bases at J, with 14 bases between the two ends. The CDR3 sequence is 15 residues long.

This chain uses TRBV15 with TRBJ1-1, with D possibly being TRBD1 (5 bases). Germline CDR1 reads LNHNV; CDR2 reads YYDKDF (reference sequence). V was trimmed by 5 bases and J by 1 base, leaving 20 bases between them. The CDR3 is made up of 17 amino acids. CDR3 coding DNA: TGTGCCACCAGCCTCCGGGGCCAGAGAAAGTCGAACACTGAAGCTTTCTTT. Translated, it gives CATSLRGQRKSNTEAFF.

This CDR3 reads CASSEVGWSDQPQHF. CDR3 coding DNA: TGTGCCAGCAGTGAAGTTGGTTGGTCGGATCAGCCCCAGCATTTT. V and J are TRBV2 and TRBJ1-5; D gene unclear. This CDR3 has 15 amino acids. The V gene's germline CDR1 is SNHLY and CDR2 FYNNEI. Trimming left V 1 base short and J 5 bases short, with 12 bases between.

This clone was observed once. J is TRBJ1-1 and V is TRBV11-3; weak D call: TRBD1 (5 bases). CDR1 and CDR2 (germline): SGHNT, YENEEA. This CDR3 region has 15 residues. The ends were cut back, 2 bases at V and 0 bases at J, with 10 bases in the middle. CDR3: CASSLPGGLNTEAFF. DNA for the CDR3: TGTGCCAGCAGCTTACCCGGGGGGTTGAACACTGAAGCTTTCTTT.

V gene TRBV7-9 combines with J gene TRBJ1-3; D remains unclear. The germline V and J ends were trimmed by 4 bases and 4 bases, with 11 bases remaining between them. The CDR3 has 14 amino acids. CDR1 is SEHNR and CDR2 is FQNEAQ in the germline V gene (reference sequence). DNA for the CDR3: TGTGCCAGCAGCTACAGACGGACGGGAAACACCATATATTTT. It codes for CASSYRRTGNTIYF.

In DNA, the CDR3 is TGTGCCAGCAGTGAAATGGGGACTAGCGAATACGAGCAGTACTTC. Translated: CASSEMGTSEYEQYF. The chain is built from TRBV2 and TRBJ2-7; TRBD2 matches 10 bases. Trimming removed 2 bases from V and 4 bases from J; junction bases left unmatched: 5. CDR3 length: 15 amino acids. Germline loops: CDR1 SNHLY, CDR2 FYNNEI.

The rearrangement uses TRBV4-2 and TRBJ2-4, with 9 bases aligning to TRBD2. Per germline, CDR1 LGHNA and CDR2 YNFKEQ. This CDR3 contains 18 residues. V gave up 0 bases and J gave up 1 base; unmatched junction bases: 7. The CDR3 loop is CASSQEVAGEEAKNIQYF. CDR3 in DNA: TGTGCCAGCAGCCAAGAGGTAGCGGGAGAGGAGGCCAAAAACATTCAGTACTTC.

The chain carries TRBV5-4 and TRBJ1-6; D remains unclear. CDR1 is SGHNT and CDR2 is YYREEE in the germline V gene (reference sequence). The V end lost 2 bases, the J end lost 8 bases, and 11 bases lay between the germline ends. This CDR3 is built from 14 residues. The CDR3, as DNA: TGTGCCAGCAGCTTAGAACATACGGATTCACCCCTCCACTTT. It yields the protein CASSLEHTDSPLHF.

V and J are TRBV3-1 (or the pseudogene TRBV3-2) and TRBJ1-4; D possibly corresponds to TRBD1 (5 bases). Germline V lookup: CDR1 LGHDT, CDR2 YNNKEL (reference sequence). Trimming left V 5 bases short and J 3 bases short, with 13 bases between. The CDR3 is made up of 15 amino acids. CDR3 sequence (DNA): TGTGCCAGCAGCGAAACAGGCCTGGCTAATGAAAAACTGTTTTTT. It encodes CASSETGLANEKLFF.

With regard to this clone: Other nucleotide sequences in the sample specify the same CDR3. V is TRBV6-5 and J is TRBJ2-5; D remains unclear. There are 15 residues in the CDR3. The germline V gene has CDR1 MNHEY and CDR2 SVGAGI. V was cut by 0 bases and J by 1 base, with 9 bases left in between. DNA of the CDR3: TGTGCCAGCAGTTACTCGCCCAGCCTCCAAGAGACCCAGTACTTC. Translating gives CASSYSPSLQETQYF.

The chain is built from TRBV6-5 and TRBJ2-7, with 8 bases identical to TRBD1. This CDR3 region has 15 residues. V lost 0 bases to trimming and J lost 2 bases; unmatched junction nucleotides: 3. From germline, CDR1 is MNHEY and CDR2 SVGAGI. For the CDR3, the DNA is TGTGCCAGCAGTTACTCGACAGGGGCCACCTACGAGCAGTACTTC. Translation gives CASSYSTGATYEQYF.

The J gene is TRBJ1-1, the V gene TRBV5-4; D gene ambiguous. V gave up 5 bases and J gave up 1 base, with 6 bases separating them. This CDR3 spans 12 amino acids. Germline V gene sequence: CDR1 SGHNT, CDR2 YYREEE (reference sequence). CDR3 nucleotide sequence: TGTGCCAGCAGGACGGGGAACACTGAAGCTTTCTTT. It yields the protein CASRTGNTEAFF.

This clone was counted a few times. Other DNA sequences of this sample code for an identical CDR3. The chain recombines TRBV6-6 with TRBJ2-2; D gene ambiguous. The CDR3 extends over 14 amino acids. V was shortened by 4 bases and J by 0 bases, with 6 bases between the two germline ends. CDR1 is MNHNY, CDR2 SVGAGI, per germline (reference sequence). CDR3 loop: CASSFQTNTGELFF. CDR3 sequence (DNA): TGTGCCAGCAGTTTCCAGACGAACACCGGGGAGCTGTTTTTT.

The V and J genes are TRBV4-1 and TRBJ1-6, with D maybe TRBD1 (5 bases). Germline V gene sequence: CDR1 MGHRA, CDR2 YSYEKL. The CDR3 length is 15 residues. Between the trimmed V and J ends, which lost 1 base and 10 bases, there was a span of 14 bases. The DNA of the CDR3 is TGCGCCAGCAGCCAAGCGGTGTCCAGGGTCTCACCCCTCCACTTT. Translation gives CASSQAVSRVSPLHF.

This rearrangement joins TRBV5-1 to TRBJ2-4, with D possibly being TRBD1 (6 bases). The germline V gene encodes CDR1 SGHRS and CDR2 YFSETQ. CDR3 length equals 17 residues. V gave up 2 bases and J gave up 0 bases, with 15 bases separating them. CDR3 coding DNA: TGCGCCAGCAGCTTTGCAGGGGCGACAGAAGCCAAAAACATTCAGTACTTC. Its translation is CASSFAGATEAKNIQYF. Combining the CDR3 with reference TRBV5-1 and TRBJ2-4 gives the whole variable domain KAGVTQTPRYLIKTRGQQVTLSCSPISGHRSVSWYQQTPGQGLQFLFEYFSETQRNKGNFPGRFSGRQFSNSRSEMNVSTLELGDSALYLCASSFAGATEAKNIQYFGAGTRLSVL.

The CDR3 reads CATGRGNTEAFF. The DNA for the CDR3 is TGTGCCACCGGTCGGGGAAACACTGAAGCTTTCTTT. V is TRBV10-3 and J is TRBJ1-1; no definite D call. The germline V gene has CDR1 ENHRY and CDR2 SYGVKD. V was clipped by 10 bases and J by 2 bases, with 11 bases between them. The length of the CDR3 is 12 residues.

This clone appeared once. A read error may account for a junction end that differs from germline. The rearrangement joins TRBV20-1 to TRBJ1-2; possibly TRBD1 for D (6 bases). This CDR3 spans 14 amino acids. The germline gives CDR1 DFQATT, CDR2 SNEGSKA (reference sequence). CDR3 bases: TGCAGTGCTAGTCAAACGACAGGAGACTATAGCTACACCTTC. It encodes CSASQTTGDYSYTF.

The chain has TRBV19 and TRBJ2-7, with D possibly matching TRBD2 (5 bases). The V end lost 3 bases, the J end lost 3 bases, and 15 bases lay between the germline ends. The germline V gene has CDR1 LNHDA and CDR2 SQIVND (reference sequence). This CDR3 contains 15 residues. This CDR3 is CASSIRASSFYEQYF. As DNA, the CDR3 is TGTGCCAGTAGTATTAGGGCTAGCAGTTTCTACGAGCAGTACTTC.

The V and J genes are TRBV7-9 and TRBJ2-7; TRBD2 matches 13 bases. V shed 5 bases, J shed 2 bases, and the junction held 6 bases outside the gene matches. The germline gives CDR1 SEHNR, CDR2 FQNEAQ (reference sequence). The CDR3 runs to 16 residues. Here the CDR3 DNA reads TGTGCCAGCAGCCCACAGGGACTAGCGGGGACCTACGAGCAGTACTTC. Residues: CASSPQGLAGTYEQYF.

This rearrangement joins TRBV5-1 to TRBJ2-6; 10 bases map to TRBD2. Trimming cost V 0 bases and J 1 base; bases outside gene matches: 1. CDR1 SGHRS and CDR2 YFSETQ come from the germline V gene. The CDR3 is 17 amino acids. The chain's CDR3 is CASSLGGLASGANVLTF. CDR3 sequence (DNA): TGCGCCAGCAGCTTGGGGGGACTAGCGTCTGGGGCCAACGTCCTGACTTTC.

The chain links TRBV28 to TRBJ1-1; D remains ambiguous. There are 15 residues in the CDR3. Germline V gene sequence: CDR1 MDHEN, CDR2 SYDVKM. Deletions cut 3 bases from V and 1 base from J, with 12 bases between. This chain's CDR3 is CASSLWEQENTEAFF. The CDR3 DNA sequence: TGTGCCAGCAGTTTGTGGGAGCAGGAGAACACTGAAGCTTTCTTT.